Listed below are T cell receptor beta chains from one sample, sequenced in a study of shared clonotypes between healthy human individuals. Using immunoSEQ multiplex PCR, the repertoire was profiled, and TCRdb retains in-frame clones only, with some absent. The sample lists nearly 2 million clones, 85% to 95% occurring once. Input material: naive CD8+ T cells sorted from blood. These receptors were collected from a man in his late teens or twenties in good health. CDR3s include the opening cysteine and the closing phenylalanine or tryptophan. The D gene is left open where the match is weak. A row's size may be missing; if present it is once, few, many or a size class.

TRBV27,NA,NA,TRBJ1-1,CASRPTGGLTEAFF,TGTGCCAGCAGGCCGACGGGGGGGTTAACTGAAGCTTTCTTT
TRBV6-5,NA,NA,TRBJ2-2,CASSYVGTGELFF,TGTGCCAGCAGTTACGTGGGTACCGGGGAGCTGTTTTTT
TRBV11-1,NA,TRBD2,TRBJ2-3,CASSLLAGGTDTQYF,TGTGCCAGCAGCTTACTAGCGGGGGGAACAGATACGCAGTATTTT
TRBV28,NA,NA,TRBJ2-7,CASSLVALATYEQYF,TGTGCCAGCAGTTTAGTAGCGTTGGCCACCTACGAGCAGTACTTC
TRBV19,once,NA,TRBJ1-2,CASSPGLNYGYTF,TGTGCCAGTAGTCCGGGACTTAATTATGGCTACACCTTC
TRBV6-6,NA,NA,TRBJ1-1,CASSYSRATEAFF,TGTGCCAGCAGTTACTCGAGGGCCACTGAAGCTTTCTTT
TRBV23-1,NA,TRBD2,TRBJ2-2,CASSQSASGGATGELFF,TGCGCCAGCAGTCAATCGGCCTCCGGGGGGGCCACCGGGGAGCTGTTTTTT
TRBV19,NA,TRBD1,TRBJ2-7,CASSPSGGYEQYF,TGTGCCAGTAGTCCCTCAGGGGGCTACGAGCAGTACTTC
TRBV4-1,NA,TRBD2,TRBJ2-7,CASSQLAGDSYEQYF,TGCGCCAGCAGCCAATTAGCGGGCGACTCCTACGAGCAGTACTTC
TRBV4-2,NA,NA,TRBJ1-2,CASSQDAHGYTF,TGTGCCAGCAGCCAAGACGCTCATGGCTACACCTTC
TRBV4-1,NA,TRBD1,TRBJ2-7,CASSQEGTGRDYEQYF,TGCGCCAGCAGCCAAGAGGGGACAGGGAGAGACTACGAGCAGTACTTC
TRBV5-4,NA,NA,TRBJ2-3,CASSFTRDPTDTQYF,TGTGCCAGCAGCTTCACCCGGGACCCGACAGATACGCAGTATTTT
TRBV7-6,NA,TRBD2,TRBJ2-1,CASSPLASGANNEQFF,TGTGCCAGCAGCCCTCTGGCTAGCGGGGCTAACAATGAGCAGTTCTTC
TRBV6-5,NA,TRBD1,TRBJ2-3,CASSYRQGESDTQYF,TGTGCCAGCAGTTACCGACAGGGGGAATCAGATACGCAGTATTTT
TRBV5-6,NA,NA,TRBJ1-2,CASSLEKGNYGYTF,TGTGCCAGCAGCTTGGAGAAGGGTAACTATGGCTACACCTTC
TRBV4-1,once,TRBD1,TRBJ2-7,CASSFDRGSYEQYF,TGCGCCAGCAGCTTTGACAGGGGGTCCTACGAGCAGTACTTC
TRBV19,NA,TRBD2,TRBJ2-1,CASTASGSSYNEQFF,TGTGCCAGTACCGCTAGCGGCAGCTCCTACAATGAGCAGTTCTTC
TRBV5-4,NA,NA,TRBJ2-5,CASSLTPSETQYF,TGTGCCAGCAGCTTAACCCCCAGCGAGACCCAGTACTTC
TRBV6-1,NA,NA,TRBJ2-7,CASSEGKGEQYF,TGTGCCAGCAGTGAAGGGAAAGGGGAACAGTACTTC
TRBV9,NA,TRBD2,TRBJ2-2,CASSVGLADHEHTGELFF,TGTGCCAGCAGCGTCGGACTAGCGGACCACGAACACACCGGGGAGCTGTTTTTT
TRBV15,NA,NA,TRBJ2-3,CATSSALLLDPTQYF,TGTGCCACCAGCAGCGCACTGCTCTTGGATCCGACGCAGTATTTT
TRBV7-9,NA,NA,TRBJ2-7,CASSWDTTYEQYF,TGTGCCAGCAGCTGGGACACTACCTACGAGCAGTACTTC
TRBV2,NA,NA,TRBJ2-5,CASSELQGLGTQYF,TGTGCCAGCAGTGAGCTACAGGGCCTAGGGACCCAGTACTTC
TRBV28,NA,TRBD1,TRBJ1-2,CASSQLPGQGLWRGYTF,TGTGCCAGCAGTCAGTTACCGGGACAGGGTTTATGGCGTGGCTACACCTTC
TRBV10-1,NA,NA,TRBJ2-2,CASSEFRGTGELFF,TGCGCCAGCAGTGAATTCAGGGGCACCGGGGAGCTGTTTTTT
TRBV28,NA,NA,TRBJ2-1,CASGLDLSSYNEQFF,TGTGCCAGTGGATTAGACCTAAGCTCCTACAATGAGCAGTTCTTC
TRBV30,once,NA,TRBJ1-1,CAWSALRSYTEAFF,TGTGCCTGGAGTGCCCTCCGGAGCTACACTGAAGCTTTCTTT
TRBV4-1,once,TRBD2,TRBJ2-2,CASSPPQRGDITGELFF,TGCGCCAGCAGCCCCCCCCAGCGGGGGGACATCACCGGGGAGCTGTTTTTT
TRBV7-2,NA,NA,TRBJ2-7,CASSQPGLTYEQYF,TGTGCCAGCAGCCAACCTGGACTTACCTACGAGCAGTACTTC
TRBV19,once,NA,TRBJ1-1,CASRPTQMETRGAFF,TGTGCCAGTAGACCCACCCAAATGGAGACACGTGGGGCTTTCTTT
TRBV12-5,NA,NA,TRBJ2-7,CASGLVDGGYEQYF,TGTGCTAGTGGTTTAGTGGACGGAGGCTACGAGCAGTACTTC
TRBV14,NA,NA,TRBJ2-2,CASSQFVGAAGNTGELFF,TGTGCCAGCAGCCAATTTGTGGGGGCCGCGGGGAACACCGGGGAGCTGTTTTTT
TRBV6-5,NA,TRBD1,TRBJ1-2,CASRDLGQGDYGYTF,TGTGCCAGCAGGGACTTGGGACAGGGGGACTATGGCTACACCTTC
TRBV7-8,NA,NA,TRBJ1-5,CASSLPGFPSSNQPQHF,TGTGCCAGCAGCTTACCAGGATTCCCATCCAGCAATCAGCCCCAGCATTTT
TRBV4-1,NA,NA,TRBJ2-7,CASSPGLLPAGQYF,TGCGCCAGCAGCCCGGGGTTACTACCGGCCGGGCAGTACTTC
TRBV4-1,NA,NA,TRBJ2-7,CASSQDYGGTYEQYF,TGCGCCAGCAGCCAAGATTACGGGGGAACCTACGAGCAGTACTTC
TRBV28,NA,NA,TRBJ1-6,CASSLRTSGSPLHF,TGTGCCAGCAGTTTACGGACCTCGGGTTCACCCCTCCACTTT
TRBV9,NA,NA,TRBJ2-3,CASSSRVGTDTQYF,TGTGCCAGCAGCTCCCGGGTGGGAACAGATACGCAGTATTTT
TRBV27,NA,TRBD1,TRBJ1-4,CASTTSGGRGPGEKLFF,TGTGCCAGCACCACCTCCGGGGGCAGGGGGCCGGGGGAAAAACTGTTTTTT
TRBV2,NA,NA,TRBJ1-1,CASSEGFWANTEAFF,TGTGCCAGCAGTGAGGGCTTTTGGGCTAACACTGAAGCTTTCTTT
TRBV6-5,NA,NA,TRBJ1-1,CASSYFAGPGVTEAFF,TGTGCCAGCAGTTACTTCGCGGGGCCCGGGGTCACTGAAGCTTTCTTT
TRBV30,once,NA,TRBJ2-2,CAWSSGTTNTGELFF,TGTGCCTGGAGTTCCGGGACAACGAACACCGGGGAGCTGTTTTTT
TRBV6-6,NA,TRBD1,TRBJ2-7,CASSSGGPTYEQYF,TGTGCCAGCAGTTCAGGGGGACCGACCTACGAGCAGTACTTC